The 14 T cell receptor beta chains reported below all come from one sample, sequenced in a study of shared clonotypes between healthy human individuals. Profiled with immunoSEQ multiplex PCR; TCRdb holds only in-frame clones, not every one. The table lists some 2,100,000 clones, more than 90% of them singletons, with 0.13% in the top ten. Sequenced sample: naive CD4+ T cells sorted from blood. Documented subset: CD45RA+ positively selected. These receptors came from a man aged 18 to 29 in good health.

In its sample, this clone was seen once. V usage is TRBV18 and J usage is TRBJ2-5, with D tentatively TRBD1 or TRBD2 (5 bases each). Deletions cut 2 bases from V and 5 bases from J, with 18 bases between. From germline, CDR1 is KGHSH and CDR2 LQKENI. The CDR3 extends over 16 amino acids. The CDR3 reads CASSPTGKGLGETQYF. CDR3 in DNA: TGTGCCAGCTCACCAACGGGGAAGGGGCTGGGTGAGACCCAGTACTTC.

This chain links TRBV30 with TRBJ2-2; a weak D match, TRBD2 (5 bases). V shed 0 bases and J shed 5 bases, with 16 bases lying between them. This CDR3 has 16 residues. Germline assignment: CDR1 GTSNPN and CDR2 SVGIG (reference sequence). The CDR3 reads CAWSVRTPGGTGELFF. DNA for the CDR3: TGTGCCTGGAGTGTACGGACCCCAGGAGGAACCGGGGAGCTGTTTTTT. The full variable domain, completed using reference TRBV30 and TRBJ2-2, is SQTIHQWPATLVQPVGSPLSLECTVEGTSNPNLYWYRQAAGRGLQLLFYSVGIGQISSEVPQNLSASRPQDRQFILSSKKLLLSDSGFYLCAWSVRTPGGTGELFFGEGSRLTVL.

The chain carries TRBV29-1 and TRBJ2-3; TRBD2 is a possible D gene (6 bases). The V and J ends lost 7 bases and 5 bases respectively, with 10 bases between them. This CDR3 comprises 11 residues. Germline V gene data show CDR1 as SQVTM and CDR2 as ANQGSEA. CDR3 region: CSANSGDTQYF. CDR3 in DNA: TGCAGCGCAAATAGCGGAGATACGCAGTATTTT.

The V gene is TRBV7-9, the J gene TRBJ2-2; the match to TRBD1 covers 9 bases. The CDR3 is 18 amino acids. Germline CDR1 and CDR2: SEHNR and FQNEAQ (reference sequence). CDR3 sequence (DNA): TGTGCTACGACAGGGGGTACCCGGACAGGTCCGAACACCGGGGAGCTGTTTTTT. Its protein product is CATTGGTRTGPNTGELFF. The whole variable domain, filled in from reference TRBV7-9 and TRBJ2-2, reads DTGVSQNPRHKITKRGQNVTFRCDPISEHNRLYWYRQTLGQGPEFLTYFQNEAQLEKSRLLSDRFSAERPKGSFSTLEIQRTEQGDSAMYLCATTGGTRTGPNTGELFFGEGSRLTVL.

With regard to this clone: Mismatch with germline at one junction end may stem from a read error. DNA of the CDR3: TGTGCTAGCAGCTTAGCGATGGGAACAGAGACCCAGTACTTC. Encoded protein: CASSLAMGTETQYF. The rearrangement links TRBV7-7 to TRBJ2-5, with a tentative D call TRBD2 (5 bases). CDR1 and CDR2 (germline): SSHAT, FNYEAQ (reference sequence). The CDR3 spans 14 residues.

The J gene is TRBJ2-1, the V gene TRBV19; tentatively, D is TRBD2 (6 bases). This CDR3 is built from 14 residues. Deletions cut 5 bases from V and 5 bases from J, with 13 bases between. Germline V CDR1 and CDR2: LNHDA, SQIVND (reference sequence). DNA for the CDR3: TGTGCCAGTAGTCCCGGAACTAGCAACAATGAGCAGTTCTTC. Translating it yields CASSPGTSNNEQFF.

V usage is TRBV7-3 and J usage is TRBJ2-5; D could derive from TRBD1 or TRBD2 (5 bases each). V lost 4 bases and J lost 1, with 10 bases in between. Germline CDR1 and CDR2: SGHTA and FQGTGA. The CDR3 has 14 residues. CDR3 sequence (DNA): TGTGCCAGCAGCTCGGGACCCGCCCAAGAGACCCAGTACTTC. Its protein is CASSSGPAQETQYF.

This chain uses TRBV5-1 with TRBJ1-5; maybe TRBD1 (5 bases). The V end was cut by 1 base, the J end by 2 bases, with 10 bases between. Germline loops: CDR1 SGHRS, CDR2 YFSETQ. The CDR3 has 15 amino acids. The CDR3 protein is CASSLNGDRNQPQHF. The CDR3 DNA follows: TGCGCCAGCAGCTTGAATGGGGACCGCAATCAGCCCCAGCATTTT.

This chain uses TRBV18 with TRBJ2-3; D is perhaps TRBD1 (5 bases). The V gene lost 3 bases and the J gene lost 0 bases, with 10 bases spanning the gap. CDR1 and CDR2 from the germline V gene are KGHSH and LQKENI. This CDR3 is built from 15 residues. As DNA, the CDR3 is TGTGCCAGCTCACCGGGGCACCCTAGCACAGATACGCAGTATTTT. Residues: CASSPGHPSTDTQYF.

The chain uses TRBV6-5 and TRBJ2-4; D is ambiguous. Germline CDR1 and CDR2: MNHEY and SVGAGI. The CDR3 covers 14 residues. The V gene lost 5 bases and the J gene lost 0 bases, with 8 bases spanning the gap. The CDR3 DNA is TGTGCCAGCAGTAGAGAGTTAGCCAAAAACATTCAGTACTTC. Translation: CASSRELAKNIQYF.

As concerns this clone: Distinct nucleotide sequences in the sample also encode this CDR3. The chain links TRBV9 to TRBJ2-7; 8 nucleotides line up with TRBD2. The CDR3 runs 13 residues. The germline V gene has CDR1 SGDLS and CDR2 YYNGEE. With 3 bases clipped from V and 3 bases from J, the junction kept 2 bases outside the gene matches. The CDR3 DNA sequence: TGTGCCAGCAGCGGGACTAGCAGCTACGAGCAGTACTTC. Its protein is CASSGTSSYEQYF.

The chain has TRBV21-1 and TRBJ1-3; TRBD1, the table's D call, was not compared with the DNA. TRBV21-1 is reported as a pseudogene. This CDR3 has 14 amino acids. The CDR3 loop is CASSKGGPGNTIYF. For the CDR3, the DNA is TGTGCCAGCAGCAAAGGGGGCCCGGGAAACACCATATATTTT.

This clone came up once. At the DNA level, this CDR3 is encoded by other sequences in the same sample as well. The rearrangement joins TRBV18 to TRBJ2-7; 7 bases map to TRBD2. The length of the CDR3 is 13 residues. Germline lookup yields CDR1 KGHSH and CDR2 LQKENI. J gave up 6 bases and V 3 bases, and 5 bases lay outside the gene matches. CDR3 sequence: CASSPLPGGEQYF. In nucleotides, the CDR3 is TGTGCCAGCTCACCCCTCCCGGGAGGCGAGCAGTACTTC. The full variable domain, rest sourced from reference TRBV18 and TRBJ2-7, is NAGVMQNPRHLVRRRGQEARLRCSPMKGHSHVYWYRQLPEEGLKFMVYLQKENIIDESGMPKERFSAEFPKEGPSILRIQQVVRGDSAAYFCASSPLPGGEQYFGPGTRLTVT.

This clone showed up just once. The V call is TRBV6-5, the J call TRBJ1-2, with TRBD1 as a possible D gene (6 bases). V was trimmed by 6 bases and J by 6 bases, leaving 20 bases between them. This CDR3 comprises 15 residues. Looked up from germline, CDR1 is MNHEY and CDR2 is SVGAGI. The CDR3 loop reads CASRRDPNAGDGYTF. The DNA for the CDR3 is TGTGCCAGCAGACGGGACCCGAACGCAGGGGATGGCTACACCTTC.